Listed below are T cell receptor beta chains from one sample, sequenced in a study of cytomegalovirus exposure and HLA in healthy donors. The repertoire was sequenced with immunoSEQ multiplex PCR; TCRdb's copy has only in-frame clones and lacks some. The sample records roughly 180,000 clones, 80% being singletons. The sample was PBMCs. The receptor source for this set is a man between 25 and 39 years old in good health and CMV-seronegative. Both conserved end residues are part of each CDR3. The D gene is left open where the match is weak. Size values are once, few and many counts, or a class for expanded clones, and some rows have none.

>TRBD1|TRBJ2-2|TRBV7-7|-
CASSFRTGDTGELFF
TGTGCTAGCAGCTTCAGGACAGGAGACACCGGGGAGCTGTTTTTT
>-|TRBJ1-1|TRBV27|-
CASSFTNRGTEAFF
TGTGCCAGCAGTTTCACAAATAGGGGCACTGAAGCTTTCTTT
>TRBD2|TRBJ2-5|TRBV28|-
CASSPRLAGVREYF
TGTGCCAGCAGCCCCAGACTAGCGGGAGTTAGGGAGTACTTC
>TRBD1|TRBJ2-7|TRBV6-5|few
CASSTRTGGFYEQYF
TGTGCCAGCAGTACACGGACAGGGGGCTTCTACGAGCAGTACTTC
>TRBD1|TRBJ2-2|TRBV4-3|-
CASSQGRGQANTGELFF
TGCGCCAGCAGCCAAGGTCGGGGACAGGCGAACACCGGGGAGCTGTTTTTT
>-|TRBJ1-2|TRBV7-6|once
CASSFSGYGYTF
TGTGCCAGCAGCTTCTCAGGTTATGGCTACACCTTC
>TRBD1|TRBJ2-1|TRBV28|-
CASSLQRTYPGQGSYNEQFF
TGTGCCAGCAGCTTACAACGAACTTACCCGGGACAGGGATCCTACAATGAGCAGTTCTTC
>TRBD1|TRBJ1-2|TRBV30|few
CARTEGAYGYTF
TGTGCCAGGACAGAGGGGGCGTACGGCTACACCTTC
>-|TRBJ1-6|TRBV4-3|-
CASSQDSGAGSPLHF
TGCGCCAGCAGCCAAGATTCCGGTGCGGGTTCACCCCTCCACTTT
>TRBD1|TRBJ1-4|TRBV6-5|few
CASGPRDSNEKLFF
TGTGCCAGCGGCCCCCGGGACAGTAATGAAAAACTGTTTTTT
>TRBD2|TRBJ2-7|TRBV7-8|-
CASSLGHSGPYEQYF
TGTGCCAGCAGCTTAGGGCATAGCGGGCCCTACGAGCAGTACTTC
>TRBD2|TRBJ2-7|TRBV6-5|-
CASSYSGRGSSYEQYF
TGTGCCAGCAGTTACTCGGGGCGGGGGAGCTCCTACGAGCAGTACTTC
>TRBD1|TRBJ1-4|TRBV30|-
CAWSATGGLANEKLFF
TGTGCCTGGAGTGCGACAGGGGGTTTAGCTAATGAAAAACTGTTTTTT
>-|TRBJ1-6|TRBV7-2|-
CASSLGFQGSNSPLHF
TGTGCCAGCAGCTTAGGGTTTCAGGGCTCTAATTCACCCCTCCACTTT
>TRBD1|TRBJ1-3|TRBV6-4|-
CASNTGQGNGEGNTIYF
TGTGCCAGCAACACAGGACAGGGAAACGGTGAGGGAAACACCATATATTTT
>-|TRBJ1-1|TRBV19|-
CASRIVVGARRNTEAFF
TGTGCCAGTAGGATCGTAGTGGGGGCGCGCAGGAACACTGAAGCTTTCTTT
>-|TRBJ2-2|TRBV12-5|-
CASGLGTVNTGELFF
TGTGCTAGTGGTCTAGGGACTGTGAACACCGGGGAGCTGTTTTTT
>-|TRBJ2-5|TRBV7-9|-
CASSAWADQETQYF
TGTGCCAGCAGCGCTTGGGCAGATCAAGAGACCCAGTACTTC
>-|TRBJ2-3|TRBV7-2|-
CASSPRVGPDTQYF
TGTGCCAGCAGCCCCAGGGTAGGGCCGGATACGCAGTATTTT
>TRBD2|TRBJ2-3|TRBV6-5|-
CASSYHGLAGTDTQYF
TGTGCCAGCAGTTATCACGGACTAGCGGGCACAGATACGCAGTATTTT
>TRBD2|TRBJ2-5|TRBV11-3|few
CASSSIPGLAGGVQETQYF
TGTGCCAGCAGCTCAATCCCGGGACTAGCGGGAGGTGTCCAAGAGACCCAGTACTTC
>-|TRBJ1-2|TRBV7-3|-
CASSLKGGGGYGYTF
TGTGCCAGCAGCTTAAAAGGGGGGGGAGGATATGGCTACACCTTC
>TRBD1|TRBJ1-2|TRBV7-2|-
CASSPPGQGAFYGYTF
TGTGCCAGCAGCCCCCCGGGACAGGGGGCTTTCTATGGCTACACCTTC
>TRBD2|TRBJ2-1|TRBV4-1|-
CASSQRLEWRGTYNEQFF
TGCGCCAGCAGCCAAAGGTTGGAATGGCGGGGGACCTACAATGAGCAGTTCTTC
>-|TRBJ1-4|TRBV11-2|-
CASSPEKDLRMEKLFF
TGTGCCAGCAGCCCGGAAAAGGACTTAAGGATGGAAAAACTGTTTTTT
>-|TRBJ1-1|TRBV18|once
CASSPRTRMTGNTEAFF
TGTGCCAGCTCACCACGAACCAGGATGACAGGGAACACTGAAGCTTTCTTT
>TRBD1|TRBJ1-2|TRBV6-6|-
CASSPGDSHYGYTF
TGTGCCAGCAGTCCCGGGGACAGCCACTATGGCTACACCTTC
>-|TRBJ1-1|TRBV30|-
CAWSVQARGRTFF
TGTGCCTGGAGTGTACAGGCCAGGGGAAGAACTTTCTTT
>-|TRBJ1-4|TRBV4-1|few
CASSHITGMWSEKLFF
TGCGCCAGCAGCCATATTACAGGCATGTGGAGTGAAAAACTGTTTTTT
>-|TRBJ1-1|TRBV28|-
CASSVFMERTEAFF
TGTGCCAGCTCTGTTTTCATGGAGAGGACTGAAGCTTTCTTT
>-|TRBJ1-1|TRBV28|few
CASSFGRGKEAFF
TGTGCCAGCAGTTTCGGCAGGGGTAAAGAAGCTTTCTTT
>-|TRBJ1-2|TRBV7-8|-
CASSHEPARGYGYTF
TGTGCCAGCAGCCACGAGCCGGCGAGGGGGTATGGCTACACCTTC
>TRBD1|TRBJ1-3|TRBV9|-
CASSIGTGYSGNTIYF
TGTGCCAGCAGCATCGGGACAGGGTACTCTGGAAACACCATATATTTT
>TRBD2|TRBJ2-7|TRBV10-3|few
CAISRGLASEQYF
TGTGCCATCAGCAGGGGACTAGCGAGCGAGCAGTACTTC
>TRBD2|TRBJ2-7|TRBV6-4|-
CASRASGGEISYEQYF
TGTGCCAGCCGGGCTAGCGGGGGGGAAATCTCCTACGAGCAGTACTTC
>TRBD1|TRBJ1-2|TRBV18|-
CASSPQGADSVTF
TGTGCCAGCTCACCACAGGGGGCGGATTCGGTCACCTTC
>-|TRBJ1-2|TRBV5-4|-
CASSRGPVGPGSGYTF
TGTGCCAGCAGCCGAGGTCCTGTGGGGCCAGGTAGTGGCTACACCTTC
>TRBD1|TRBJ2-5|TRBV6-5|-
CASSKDRGKETQYF
TGTGCCAGCAGCAAGGACAGGGGGAAAGAGACCCAGTACTTC
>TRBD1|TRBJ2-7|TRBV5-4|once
CASSFDRGETYEQYF
TGTGCCAGCAGCTTCGACAGGGGTGAGACCTACGAGCAGTACTTC
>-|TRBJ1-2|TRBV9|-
CASSVGWGRGYTF
TGTGCCAGCAGCGTAGGGTGGGGGCGAGGCTACACCTTC
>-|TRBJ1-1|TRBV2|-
CASSESGETAFF
TGTGCCAGCAGTGAAAGTGGGGAGACGGCTTTCTTT
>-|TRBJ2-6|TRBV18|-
CASSPGPSSGANVLTF
TGTGCCAGCTCACCCGGTCCGAGCTCTGGGGCCAACGTCCTGACTTTC
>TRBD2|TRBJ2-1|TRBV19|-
CASSLSGGAHNEQFF
TGTGCCAGTAGCTTGAGCGGGGGGGCGCACAATGAGCAGTTCTTC
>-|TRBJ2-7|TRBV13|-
CASSPGLGYEQYF
TGTGCCAGCAGCCCCGGGTTGGGCTACGAGCAGTACTTC
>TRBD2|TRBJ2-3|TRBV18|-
CASRGAGTPGGDTQYF
TGTGCCAGCCGCGGCGCGGGGACTCCGGGGGGTGATACGCAGTATTTT
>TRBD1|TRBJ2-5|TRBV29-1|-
CSVEEGTGLETQYF
TGCAGCGTTGAAGAGGGGACAGGTTTAGAGACCCAGTACTTC